This T cell receptor beta chain was sequenced for a study of technical replicates of blood from four donors. Data came from immunoSEQ multiplex PCR; TCRdb stores just in-frame clones and leaves some out. Of about 82,000 clones in the sample, under 95% were seen once. Germline-derived CDR1 and CDR2 are MNHEY and SVGAGI. CDR3 length: 15 residues. Trimming left V 0 bases short and J 0 bases short, with 8 bases between. The V call is TRBV6-5, the J call TRBJ1-1; D may be TRBD1 (6 bases). Sequencing was performed on T cells isolated from PBMCs. The clonotype comes from a human donor in good health. The CDR3 protein is CASSYSGGLNTEAFF. CDR3 DNA sequence: TGTGCCAGCAGTTACTCGGGGGGGCTGAACACTGAAGCTTTCTTT.